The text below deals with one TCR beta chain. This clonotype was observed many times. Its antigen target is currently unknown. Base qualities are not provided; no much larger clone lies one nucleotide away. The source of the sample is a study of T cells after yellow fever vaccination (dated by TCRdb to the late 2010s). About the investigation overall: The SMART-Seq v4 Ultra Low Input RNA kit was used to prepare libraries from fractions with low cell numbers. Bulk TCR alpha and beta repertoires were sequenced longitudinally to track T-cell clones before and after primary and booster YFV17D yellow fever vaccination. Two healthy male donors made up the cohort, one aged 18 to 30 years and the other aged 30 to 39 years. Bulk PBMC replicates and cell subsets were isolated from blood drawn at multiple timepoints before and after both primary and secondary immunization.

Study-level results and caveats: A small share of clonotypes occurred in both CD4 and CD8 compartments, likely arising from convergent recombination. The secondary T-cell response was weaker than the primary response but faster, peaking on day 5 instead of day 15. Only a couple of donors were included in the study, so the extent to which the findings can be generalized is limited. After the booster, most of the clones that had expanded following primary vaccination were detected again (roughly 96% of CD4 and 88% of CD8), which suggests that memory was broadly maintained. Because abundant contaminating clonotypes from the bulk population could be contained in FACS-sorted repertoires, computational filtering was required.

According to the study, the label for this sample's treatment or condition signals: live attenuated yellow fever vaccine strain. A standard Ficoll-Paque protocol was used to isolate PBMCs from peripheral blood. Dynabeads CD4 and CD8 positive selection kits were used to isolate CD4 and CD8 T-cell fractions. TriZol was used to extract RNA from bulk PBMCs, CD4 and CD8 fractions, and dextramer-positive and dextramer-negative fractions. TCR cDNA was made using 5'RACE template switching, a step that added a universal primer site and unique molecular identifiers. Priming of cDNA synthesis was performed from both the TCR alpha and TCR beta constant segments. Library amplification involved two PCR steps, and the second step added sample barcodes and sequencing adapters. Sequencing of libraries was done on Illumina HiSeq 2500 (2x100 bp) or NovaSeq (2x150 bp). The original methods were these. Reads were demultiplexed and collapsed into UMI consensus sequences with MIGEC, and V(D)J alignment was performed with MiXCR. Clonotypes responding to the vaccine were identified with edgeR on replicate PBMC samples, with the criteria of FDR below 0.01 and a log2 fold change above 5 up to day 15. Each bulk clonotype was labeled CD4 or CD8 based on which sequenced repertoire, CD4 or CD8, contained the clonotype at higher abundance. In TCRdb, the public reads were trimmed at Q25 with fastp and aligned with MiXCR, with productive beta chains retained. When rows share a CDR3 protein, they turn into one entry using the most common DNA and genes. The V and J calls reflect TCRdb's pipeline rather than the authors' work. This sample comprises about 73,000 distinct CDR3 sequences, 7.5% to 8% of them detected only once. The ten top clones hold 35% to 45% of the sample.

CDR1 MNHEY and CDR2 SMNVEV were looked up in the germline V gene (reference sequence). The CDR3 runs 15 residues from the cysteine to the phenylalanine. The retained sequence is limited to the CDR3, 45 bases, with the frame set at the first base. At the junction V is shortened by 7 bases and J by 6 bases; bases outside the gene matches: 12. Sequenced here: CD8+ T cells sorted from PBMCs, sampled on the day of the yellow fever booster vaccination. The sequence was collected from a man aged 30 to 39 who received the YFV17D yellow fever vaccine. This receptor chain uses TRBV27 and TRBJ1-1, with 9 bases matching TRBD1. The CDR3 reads CASTAVVDRGAEAFF. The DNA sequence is TGTGCCAGCACTGCTGTGGTGGACAGGGGCGCTGAAGCTTTCTTT.